This T cell receptor (beta chain) is from a study of cytomegalovirus exposure and HLA in healthy donors. Study overall: Earlier findings included nearly 120 million unique TCR beta sequences obtained from some 180 million T cells. When 350 to 500 donors were genotyped, about 81% of them were found to fall in the Caucasian-associated ancestry cluster. Regarding the study as a whole: Listed as cytomegalovirus-associated were 164 TCR beta chains. When analyzed later, the rates of TCR association showed variation by HLA locus, with DRB1 the most and HLA-C the fewest.

13 Jbeta primers and 60 Vbeta primers were used for the PCR. The method was immunoSEQ multiplex PCR; TCRdb's version includes in-frame clones alone and lacks a portion of them. The data show roughly 70,000 clones, roughly 79% seen once. Concerning this clone: Its antigen is currently unknown.

Specimen: PBMCs. This receptor was identified in a man aged 50-59 years in good health and CMV-seronegative.

For the CDR3, the DNA is TGCGCCAGCAGCCAACCCGGCGGGACCTATCCCTACGAGCAGTACTTC. It is translated as CASSQPGGTYPYEQYF. J is TRBJ2-7 and V is TRBV4-1, with D perhaps matching TRBD2 (6 bases). From germline, CDR1 is MGHRA and CDR2 YSYEKL. The CDR3 length is 16 residues. Trimming stripped 2 bases from V and 2 bases from J, with 16 bases between.